This entry lists 9 T cell receptor beta chains sequenced from one sample in a study of shared clonotypes between healthy human individuals. Clones were read by immunoSEQ multiplex PCR, and TCRdb kept only the in-frame ones, dropping some. This sample has a few million clones, with about 92% found just once. Material: naive CD4+ T cells sorted from blood. Stated subset: CD45RA+ positively selected. Every receptor here comes from a man aged 18 to 29 in good health.

This chain uses TRBV19 with TRBJ2-2, with a tentative D call TRBD1 (6 bases). From germline, CDR1 is LNHDA and CDR2 SQIVND (reference sequence). The V and J ends lost 3 bases and 2 bases respectively, with 13 bases between them. The CDR3 is 16 residues long. The CDR3 loop reads CASSILGQYNTGELFF. CDR3 bases: TGTGCCAGTAGTATTCTCGGACAGTACAACACCGGGGAGCTGTTTTTT.

The genes are TRBV19 and TRBJ2-3; TRBD1 is a possible D gene (6 bases). V shed 5 bases and J shed 10 bases, with 10 bases lying between them. Germline-derived CDR1 and CDR2 are LNHDA and SQIVND (reference sequence). The CDR3 is made up of 11 amino acids. CDR3: CASSQGGSQYF. CDR3 in DNA: TGTGCCAGTAGTCAAGGGGGTTCGCAGTATTTT.

The rearrangement joins TRBV19 to TRBJ1-1; no clear D. V lost 7 bases, J lost 11 bases, and 14 bases lay in between. The CDR3 runs 11 residues. Germline values: CDR1 LNHDA, CDR2 SQIVND (reference sequence). The CDR3 region is CASTFAGIAFF. CDR3 nucleotides: TGTGCCAGTACCTTTGCGGGGATCGCTTTCTTT.

The chain is built from TRBV6-6 and TRBJ2-7; D unresolved. The germline V and J ends were trimmed by 7 bases and 0 bases, with 10 bases remaining between them. The germline V gene encodes CDR1 MNHNY and CDR2 SVGAGI (reference sequence). The length of the CDR3 is 13 residues. CDR3 in DNA: TGTGCCAGCACCCCCCGGCTCTCCTACGAGCAGTACTTC. Its protein is CASTPRLSYEQYF.

The chain recombines TRBV2 with TRBJ2-2, with D hard to call. The CDR3 is 14 residues long. V lost 10 bases and J lost 3, with 15 bases in between. The V gene's germline CDR1 is SNHLY and CDR2 FYNNEI. CDR3 DNA sequence: TGTGCCACCAAAGGGAATCGGGACACCGGGGAGCTGTTTTTT. It is translated as CATKGNRDTGELFF. The entire variable domain, with the rest obtained from reference TRBV2 and TRBJ2-2, is as follows: EPEVTQTPSHQVTQMGQEVILRCVPISNHLYFYWYRQILGQKVEFLVSFYNNEISEKSEIFDDQFSVERPDGSNFTLKIRSTKLEDSAMYFCATKGNRDTGELFFGEGSRLTVL.

The V gene is TRBV6-6, the J gene TRBJ1-2; no clear D. Deletions cut 6 bases from V and 4 bases from J, with 12 bases between. Germline CDR1 MNHNY, CDR2 SVGAGI (reference sequence). CDR3 length equals 13 residues. The CDR3 spells CASSPGPPYGYTF. The CDR3 bases are TGTGCCAGCAGCCCTGGGCCCCCCTATGGCTACACCTTC.

The chain carries TRBV4-3 and TRBJ2-2; D remains ambiguous. Germline CDR1 LGHNA, CDR2 YSLEER. The V end was cut by 0 bases, the J end by 6 bases, with 11 bases between. The CDR3 is made up of 15 amino acids. CDR3 protein: CASSQEEAKAGELFF. CDR3 coding DNA: TGCGCCAGCAGCCAAGAAGAGGCAAAGGCCGGGGAGCTGTTTTTT.

The table lists this clone with a few counts. This sequence joins TRBV9 and TRBJ2-5; 12 bases match TRBD2. The germline V gene has CDR1 SGDLS and CDR2 YYNGEE. Trimming removed 1 base from V and 4 bases from J; junction bases left unmatched: 5. This CDR3 is 16 amino acids long. This CDR3 reads CASSVSSGGALETQYF. CDR3 bases: TGTGCCAGCAGCGTATCTAGCGGGGGGGCCTTAGAGACCCAGTACTTC.

The chain joins TRBV29-1 to TRBJ2-3; TRBD2 might be the D (6 bases). The CDR3 extends over 13 amino acids. The V gene's germline CDR1 is SQVTM and CDR2 ANQGSEA. V lost 6 bases to trimming and J lost 3 bases, with 13 bases between them. For the CDR3, the DNA is TGCAGCGTAGCGGAGGGTGGGACAGATACGCAGTATTTT. Amino acid sequence: CSVAEGGTDTQYF.